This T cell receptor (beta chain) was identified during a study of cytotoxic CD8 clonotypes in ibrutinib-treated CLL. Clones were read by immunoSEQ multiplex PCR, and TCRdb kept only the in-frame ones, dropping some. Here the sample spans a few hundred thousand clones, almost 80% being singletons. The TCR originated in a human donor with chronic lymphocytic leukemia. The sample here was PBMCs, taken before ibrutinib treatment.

The CDR3 spells CASSYSSGDYNEQFF. CDR3 coding DNA: TGTGCCAGCAGCTACTCTAGCGGGGACTACAATGAGCAGTTCTTC. The chain joins TRBV5-4 to TRBJ2-1; 9 nucleotides line up with TRBD2. CDR1 is SGHNT, CDR2 YYREEE, per germline (reference sequence). V dropped 3 bases and J dropped 3; count of bases not matched to a gene: 4. This CDR3 comprises 15 residues.